The clone carrying this T cell receptor (beta chain) was counted once. The donors were members of the approximately 120-subject validation cohort (separate from the approximately 670-subject first cohort). The data derive from a study of cytomegalovirus exposure and HLA in healthy donors. V was pared by 2 bases and J by 3 bases, with 10 bases between. Germline V lookup: CDR1 MNHEY, CDR2 SVGAGI. The CDR3 spans 14 residues. Using immunoSEQ multiplex PCR, the repertoire was profiled, and TCRdb retains in-frame clones only, with some absent. This sample has around 98,000 clones, with about 90% found just once.

This receptor was obtained from a man aged 18 to 30 in good health and CMV-seropositive. Sample: PBMCs. The chain links TRBV6-5 to TRBJ1-1, with D possibly TRBD1 on 5 matching bases. The CDR3 here is CASSYRRVDTEAFF. CDR3 nucleotide sequence: TGTGCCAGCAGTTACCGCAGGGTTGACACTGAAGCTTTCTTT.